Presented here are 31 T cell receptor beta chains from one specimen sequenced in a study of identical twins. One entry per CDR3 protein, called by TCRdb with MiXCR from the 5' RACE reads. The sample has some 500,000 distinct CDR3 sequences, 14% seen once; the top ten hold around 0.98%. These data were also reused for a study on yellow fever vaccine responses in identical twins.

Sequencing was performed on CD4+ T cells sorted from blood. The receptors were sampled from a woman aged 18-29 years in good health.

This clonotype has just a few counts. The V gene is TRBV18, the J gene TRBJ1-6, with a weak D call TRBD1 (5 bases). Germline CDR1 is KGHSH and CDR2 is LQKENI. CDR3 length equals 15 residues. Trimming cost V 1 base and J 7 bases, with 11 bases left between them. CDR3 coding DNA: TGTGCCAGCTCACCACTATCACAGGAAAATTCACCCCTCCACTTT. It is translated as CASSPLSQENSPLHF. Full variable domain (missing parts from reference TRBV18 and TRBJ1-6): NAGVMQNPRHLVRRRGQEARLRCSPMKGHSHVYWYRQLPEEGLKFMVYLQKENIIDESGMPKERFSAEFPKEGPSILRIQQVVRGDSAAYFCASSPLSQENSPLHFGNGTRLTVT.

This clonotype was counted once. Here the CDR3 reads CARFGLLGEETQYF. The DNA for the CDR3 is TGTGCCAGATTTGGGCTGCTGGGAGAAGAGACCCAGTACTTC. The chain has TRBV21-1 and TRBJ2-5; TRBD2, the table's D call, was not compared with the DNA. TRBV21-1 is flagged as a pseudogene. The CDR3 is made up of 14 amino acids.

The genes are TRBV6-2 or TRBV6-3 and TRBJ2-1; 14 nucleotides agree with TRBD2. Germline-derived CDR1 and CDR2 are MNHEY and SVGEGT. The CDR3 has 15 amino acids. V lost 11 bases to trimming and J lost 3 bases; unmatched junction nucleotides: 6. In DNA form, the CDR3 reads TGTGCCTCTCGAGGACTAGCGGGAGGCTACAATGAGCAGTTCTTC. It is translated as CASRGLAGGYNEQFF.

J is TRBJ2-5 and V is TRBV24-1, with D perhaps TRBD2 (6 bases). The CDR3 has 16 residues. Germline lookup yields CDR1 KGHDR and CDR2 SFDVKD. Trimming removed 2 bases from V and 4 bases from J, with 16 bases in between. CDR3 in DNA: TGTGCCACCAGTGATTCCGGCGGGAACAAGAGAGAGACCCAGTACTTC. The encoded protein is CATSDSGGNKRETQYF.

At least ten counts were recorded for this clonotype. The chain carries TRBV7-9 and TRBJ1-6, with unresolved D. The V end was cut by 2 bases, the J end by 7 bases, with 9 bases between. CDR3 length: 14 residues. Germline assignment: CDR1 SEHNR and CDR2 FQNEAQ (reference sequence). The CDR3 sequence: CASSLLGINSPLHF. CDR3 bases: TGTGCCAGCAGCTTACTAGGAATCAATTCACCCCTCCACTTT.

The chain uses TRBV12-3 or TRBV12-4 and TRBJ2-7, with D possibly TRBD1 on 7 matching bases. The CDR3 consists of 15 residues. Trimming took 3 bases from V and 6 from J, leaving 18 bases between them. The CDR3 here is CASSLGGTAPAEQYF. CDR3 DNA sequence: TGTGCCAGCAGTTTGGGCGGGACAGCCCCCGCCGAGCAGTACTTC.

As concerns this clonotype: A junction boundary mismatches the germline segment, possibly from a read error. The V gene is TRBV12-3 or TRBV12-4, the J gene TRBJ2-3; 14 bases are a match to TRBD2. The CDR3 spans 16 residues. The CDR3 loop is CASSRGTSGSKDTQYF. DNA of the CDR3: TGTGCCAGCAGCCGAGGGACTAGCGGGAGCAAAGATACGCAGTATTTT.

CDR3: CASSPRLAGSGTDTQYF. The DNA of the CDR3 is TGTGCCAGCTCACCCCGACTAGCGGGAAGTGGCACAGATACGCAGTATTTT. The V gene is TRBV18, the J gene TRBJ2-3, with 11 bases fitting TRBD2. The ends lost 3 bases at V and 1 base at J; junction bases unmatched: 6. CDR1 and CDR2 from the germline V gene are KGHSH and LQKENI. The CDR3 runs 17 residues.

The table lists this clonotype with many counts. V gene TRBV12-3 or TRBV12-4 combines with J gene TRBJ2-7; TRBD1 agrees at 10 bases. This CDR3 is 15 amino acids long. V dropped 6 bases and J dropped 3; count of bases not matched to a gene: 8. The CDR3 sequence is CASSPGQGGFYEQYF. CDR3 in DNA: TGTGCCAGCAGCCCCGGACAGGGGGGCTTCTACGAGCAGTACTTC.

Here the CDR3 reads CASSIERGYEQYF. The DNA for the CDR3 is TGTGCCAGTAGTATAGAAAGGGGTTACGAGCAGTACTTC. The chain uses TRBV19 and TRBJ2-7; the D gene is possibly TRBD1 (5 bases). V lost 0 bases and J lost 4, with 7 bases in between. CDR1 and CDR2 (germline): LNHDA, SQIVND (reference sequence). This CDR3 spans 13 amino acids. The entire variable domain, with the rest obtained from reference TRBV19 and TRBJ2-7, is as follows: DGGITQSPKYLFRKEGQNVTLSCEQNLNHDAMYWYRQDPGQGLRLIYYSQIVNDFQKGDIAEGYSVSREKKESFPLTVTSAQKNPTAFYLCASSIERGYEQYFGPGTRLTVT.

The chain links TRBV18 to TRBJ2-1; 7 nucleotides match TRBD1. The CDR3 runs 16 residues. V dropped 5 bases and J dropped 2; count of bases not matched to a gene: 9. The germline gives CDR1 KGHSH, CDR2 LQKENI. The CDR3 loop is CASSSLGRGTYNEQFF. DNA of the CDR3: TGTGCCAGCTCATCACTGGGCAGGGGGACCTACAATGAGCAGTTCTTC.

This clonotype was observed many times. CDR3 sequence (DNA): TGTGCCAGCAGCTTTGGACAGGGGACAGATACGCAGTATTTT. Amino acid sequence: CASSFGQGTDTQYF. The genes are TRBV5-4 and TRBJ2-3, with TRBD1 identical over 9 bases. J gave up 3 bases and V 2 bases, and 1 base lay outside the gene matches. Germline V CDR1 and CDR2: SGHNT, YYREEE (reference sequence). There are 14 residues in the CDR3.

The table lists this clonotype with a few counts. CDR3 nucleotides: TGTGCCAGCAGTTTACACCCGCCTAGCGGGAACACCGGGGAGCTGTTTTTT. This gives the protein CASSLHPPSGNTGELFF. This sequence joins TRBV12-3 or TRBV12-4 and TRBJ2-2; 7 nucleotides line up with TRBD2. Trimming took 2 bases from V and 1 from J; bases not matched to a gene: 7. CDR3 length: 17 amino acids.

This chain joins TRBV20-1 and TRBJ2-3, with a possible D match to TRBD2 (7 bases). The CDR3 is made up of 16 amino acids. Germline V gene sequence: CDR1 DFQATT, CDR2 SNEGSKA (reference sequence). The V end lost 7 bases, the J end lost 0 bases, and 20 bases lay between the germline ends. CDR3 loop: CSVVWDGGRSTDTQYF. CDR3 DNA sequence: TGCAGTGTAGTCTGGGACGGGGGGCGGAGCACAGATACGCAGTATTTT.

This clonotype was counted between two and nine times. V usage is TRBV5-5 and J usage is TRBJ2-3, with D perhaps matching TRBD2 (6 bases). The CDR3 is 14 amino acids. V dropped 6 bases and J dropped 0 bases, with 11 bases sitting between them. From germline, CDR1 is SGHKS and CDR2 YYEKEE (reference sequence). CDR3 amino acids: CASIAETSTDTQYF. The CDR3 nucleotides read TGTGCCAGCATAGCGGAAACTAGCACAGATACGCAGTATTTT.

This clonotype came up a few times. V is TRBV5-1 and J is TRBJ2-5; 11 bases are shared with TRBD1. The ends lost 3 bases at V and 5 bases at J; junction bases unmatched: 6. The CDR3 spans 15 residues. Germline V gives CDR1 SGHRS, CDR2 YFSETQ. This chain's CDR3 is CASSSGQGAHETQYF. The DNA of the CDR3 is TGCGCCAGCAGCTCAGGACAGGGGGCTCATGAGACCCAGTACTTC. The complete variable domain, with remaining parts taken from reference TRBV5-1 and TRBJ2-5, reads KAGVTQTPRYLIKTRGQQVTLSCSPISGHRSVSWYQQTPGQGLQFLFEYFSETQRNKGNFPGRFSGRQFSNSRSEMNVSTLELGDSALYLCASSSGQGAHETQYFGPGTRLLVL.

The V gene is TRBV7-9, the J gene TRBJ2-5; maybe TRBD2 (6 bases). The CDR3 length is 14 residues. Deletions cut 4 bases from V and 5 bases from J, with 14 bases between. Per germline, CDR1 SEHNR and CDR2 FQNEAQ (reference sequence). The CDR3 nucleotides are TGTGCCAGCAGCTCTGTTGGGGGGTTGGAGACCCAGTACTTC. Protein sequence: CASSSVGGLETQYF.

Of note for this clonotype: One end of the junction does not line up with germline, which may come from a read error. The gene calls are TRBV12-3 or TRBV12-4 and TRBJ2-3; 7 bases align to TRBD2. The CDR3 spans 18 residues. CDR3 residues: CAISLVGLVLISTDTQYF. The DNA for the CDR3 is TGTGCCATCAGTTTGGTAGGACTAGTGCTCATCAGTACAGATACGCAGTATTTT.

Comment on this clonotype: A much larger clonotype is one base distant, so this may be a read error. J is TRBJ2-7 and V is TRBV12-3 or TRBV12-4; tentatively, D is TRBD1 or TRBD2 (6 bases each). The CDR3 consists of 15 residues. Trimming removed 2 bases at V and 5 bases at J, with 16 bases between. The CDR3 bases are TGTGCCAGCAGTTTACCCCACCCCGGGGGCCACGAGCAGTACTTC. Its protein is CASSLPHPGGHEQYF.

This clonotype has a count of ten or more. The chain couples TRBV29-1 to TRBJ2-4; 7 bases fit TRBD1. The germline V gene has CDR1 SQVTM and CDR2 ANQGSEA. The CDR3 consists of 11 residues. Losses at the gene ends were 7 bases for V and 7 bases for J; bases not matched to a gene: 4. The CDR3: CSGETGNIQYF. In nucleotides, the CDR3 is TGCAGCGGCGAGACAGGGAACATTCAGTACTTC. Filled out from reference TRBV29-1 and TRBJ2-4, the complete variable domain reads SAVISQKPSRDICQRGTSLTIQCQVDSQVTMMFWYRQQPGQSLTLIATANQGSEATYESGFVIDKFPISRPNLTFSTLTVSNMSPEDSSIYLCSGETGNIQYFGAGTRLSVL.

This clonotype was detected ten times or more. V gene TRBV7-2 combines with J gene TRBJ2-1; D might be TRBD1 (5 bases). Between the trimmed V and J ends, which lost 11 bases and 3 bases, there was a span of 11 bases. CDR1 and CDR2 (germline): SGHTA, FQGNSA. The CDR3 consists of 12 residues. The CDR3 nucleotides are TGTGCCGGCAAGCAGGGCTACAATGAGCAGTTCTTC. Protein product: CAGKQGYNEQFF.

This clonotype was seen repeatedly, ten times or more. V usage is TRBV15 and J usage is TRBJ2-7; 7 bases agree with TRBD1. Losses at the gene ends were 5 bases for V and 2 bases for J; bases not matched to a gene: 3. CDR3 length equals 13 residues. CDR1 is LNHNV, CDR2 YYDKDF, per germline (reference sequence). The CDR3: CATSDRVTYEQYF. CDR3 nucleotides: TGTGCCACCAGCGACAGGGTCACCTACGAGCAGTACTTC.

This clonotype was observed a few times. This rearrangement joins TRBV6-5 to TRBJ2-3; TRBD2 agrees at 8 bases. Germline V gives CDR1 MNHEY, CDR2 SVGAGI. V lost 0 bases to trimming and J lost 2 bases; unmatched junction nucleotides: 7. The CDR3 loop spans 17 amino acids. For the CDR3, the DNA is TGTGCCAGCAGTTACTCTATTCTCGGACTAGCCACAGATACGCAGTATTTT. Residues: CASSYSILGLATDTQYF.

V usage is TRBV19 and J usage is TRBJ2-7; 8 positions match TRBD2. CDR1 and CDR2 (germline): LNHDA, SQIVND (reference sequence). The CDR3 is made up of 15 amino acids. V dropped 3 bases and J dropped 2; count of bases not matched to a gene: 6. CDR3 coding DNA: TGTGCCAGTAGTATCGTGGTAGCGGGACCCTACGAGCAGTACTTC. It is translated as CASSIVVAGPYEQYF.

This clonotype was picked up many times. The genes are TRBV7-9 and TRBJ1-5, with 7 bases aligning to TRBD1. The V and J ends lost 5 bases and 6 bases, in that order; junction bases with no gene match: 10. CDR1 and CDR2 (germline): SEHNR, FQNEAQ (reference sequence). The CDR3 is made up of 15 amino acids. CDR3 in amino acids: CASSRDGQAAQPQHF. CDR3 nucleotides: TGTGCCAGCAGCCGAGATGGACAGGCGGCTCAGCCCCAGCATTTT.

The rearrangement links TRBV4-1 to TRBJ1-1, with a weak D call TRBD1 (6 bases). Trimming removed 6 bases from V and 0 bases from J, with 11 bases in between. CDR1 MGHRA and CDR2 YSYEKL come from the germline V gene. The CDR3 contains 14 residues. The CDR3 bases are TGCGCCAGCAGACTTGGACAGATGAACACTGAAGCTTTCTTT. Translated, it gives CASRLGQMNTEAFF.

V is TRBV3-1 and J is TRBJ2-1; D remains unclear. This CDR3 is built from 14 residues. Germline loops: CDR1 LGHDT, CDR2 YNNKEL (reference sequence). V lost 1 base and J 5 bases, leaving 9 bases between the germline ends. For the CDR3, the DNA is TGTGCCAGCAGCCAAGGCAGCTGGGACAATGAGCAGTTCTTC. This gives the protein CASSQGSWDNEQFF.

This clonotype was counted a few times. J is TRBJ2-3 and V is TRBV5-1, with 10 bases aligning to TRBD2. The CDR3 loop spans 16 amino acids. Unmatched junction bases numbered 8, after V lost 1 base and J lost 6 bases. The germline V gene encodes CDR1 SGHRS and CDR2 YFSETQ. The CDR3 DNA sequence: TGCGCCAGCAGCTTGTCGGCGAGCGGGGGGGCGGATACGCAGTATTTT. Translating gives CASSLSASGGADTQYF.

J is TRBJ2-3 and V is TRBV5-1; D assignment may be TRBD1 or TRBD2 (5 bases each). Trimming removed 0 bases at V and 4 bases at J, with 12 bases between. CDR3 length equals 15 residues. Germline CDR1 and CDR2: SGHRS and YFSETQ. In nucleotides, the CDR3 is TGCGCCAGCAGCTTGGACTCAGGGAGAGCAGATACGCAGTATTTT. Encoded protein: CASSLDSGRADTQYF.

This clonotype was counted a few times. V and J are TRBV4-2 and TRBJ2-5, with 8 bases fitting TRBD2. From germline, CDR1 is LGHNA and CDR2 YNFKEQ. V lost 0 bases and J lost 3; bases outside the gene matches: 6. The CDR3 totals 16 residues. The CDR3 loop reads CASSQDGGGPEETQYF. In DNA form, the CDR3 reads TGTGCCAGCAGCCAAGATGGCGGGGGGCCTGAAGAGACCCAGTACTTC.

This clonotype was observed a few times. This sequence joins TRBV9 and TRBJ2-5; 8 nucleotides align to TRBD2. CDR3 length: 14 residues. Germline V gene sequence: CDR1 SGDLS, CDR2 YYNGEE. V lost 0 bases to trimming and J lost 5 bases; unmatched junction nucleotides: 3. The CDR3 reads CASSVGPGGETQYF. CDR3 nucleotide sequence: TGTGCCAGCAGCGTAGGTCCGGGGGGGGAGACCCAGTACTTC.